This is a list of T cell receptor beta chains from one sample in a study of cytomegalovirus exposure and HLA in healthy donors. Produced via immunoSEQ multiplex PCR; TCRdb's table is partial and in-frame only. The table lists around 88,000 clones, about 74% of them singletons, with 1.8% in the top ten. The specimen sequenced was PBMCs. The source is a male donor in good health and CMV-seronegative. CDR3s include the opening cysteine and the closing phenylalanine or tryptophan. A D gene is named only where the DNA matches it firmly. A clone size is listed for some rows: how often the clone was seen (once, few, many), or a class if it is expanded.

CDR3 length,D gene,J gene,clone size,V gene,CDR3 DNA,CDR3 protein
14,-,TRBJ2-1,once,TRBV6-5,TGTGCCAGCAGTTACTCTGGCGGGTACAATGAGCAGTTCTTC,CASSYSGGYNEQFF
15,TRBD1,TRBJ1-1,-,TRBV27,TGTGCCAGCAGTTTACGTACAGGGGTGAACACTGAAGCTTTCTTT,CASSLRTGVNTEAFF
15,TRBD2,TRBJ2-1,-,TRBV7-3,TGTGCCAGCAGCCCAAGCGGGACCAAATACAATGAGCAGTTCTTC,CASSPSGTKYNEQFF
14,TRBD2,TRBJ2-2,few,TRBV5-4,TGTGCCAGCAGCAGGGTAGCGGGACCCGGGGAGCTGTTTTTT,CASSRVAGPGELFF
14,-,TRBJ1-1,-,TRBV5-3,TGTGCCAGAAGCTTGAAGGGGGATCGCACTGAAGCTTTCTTT,CARSLKGDRTEAFF
14,TRBD1,TRBJ2-5,-,TRBV19,TGTGCCAGTAGTATAGAGGGACAGCAAGAGACCCAGTACTTC,CASSIEGQQETQYF
16,-,TRBJ2-7,-,TRBV27,TGTGCCAGCACTCAAAGAGGGGTACAGGGCAGGAGCGAGCAGTACTTC,CASTQRGVQGRSEQYF
16,-,TRBJ1-5,-,TRBV4-2,TGTGCCAGCAGCCCCGCGGGTTTCGACAGCAATCAGCCCCAGCATTTT,CASSPAGFDSNQPQHF
16,TRBD2,TRBJ2-3,-,TRBV2,TGTGCCAGCGGCGGGACTAGCGGGAGAACCCCAGATACGCAGTATTTT,CASGGTSGRTPDTQYF
15,-,TRBJ2-6,-,TRBV29-1,TGCAGCGTTAGAGAGGGCGCATCTGGGGCCAACGTCCTGACTTTC,CSVREGASGANVLTF
15,-,TRBJ2-7,-,TRBV19,TGTGCCAGTAGCTACGTAGGGGGAGAGTCCTACGAGCAGTACTTC,CASSYVGGESYEQYF
15,-,TRBJ1-5,-,TRBV18,TGTGCCAGCTCACCAAAGGAGACAGGTTTACAGCCCCAGCATTTT,CASSPKETGLQPQHF
15,-,TRBJ1-4,-,TRBV27,TGTGCCAGCAGTCAAGGACAGTTCTTGGGGGAAAAACTGTTTTTT,CASSQGQFLGEKLFF
14,TRBD1,TRBJ2-7,-,TRBV7-9,TGTGCCAGCAGCTTTCCGGGACAGGCCTACGAGCAGTACTTC,CASSFPGQAYEQYF
16,TRBD1,TRBJ1-2,-,TRBV4-3,TGCGCCAGCAGCCAAATAGGGACAGGCGGGTTTTATGGCTACACCTTC,CASSQIGTGGFYGYTF
13,-,TRBJ1-2,once,TRBV5-6,TGTGCCAGCAGCTTAAAGACAGGTTATGGCTACACCTTC,CASSLKTGYGYTF
13,-,TRBJ2-3,few,TRBV6-1,TGTGCCAGCAGTGAGGCTCTCACAGATACGCAGTATTTT,CASSEALTDTQYF
15,-,TRBJ1-5,-,TRBV5-8,TGTGCCAGCAGCTTGGGACACCAAAGCAATCAGCCCCAGCATTTT,CASSLGHQSNQPQHF
16,TRBD2,TRBJ2-7,few,TRBV6-8,TGTGCCAACCCCCCCTTTGACGGGGGGGGGTCCTACGAGCAGTACTTC,CANPPFDGGGSYEQYF
17,TRBD2,TRBJ2-5,-,TRBV18,TGTGCCAGCTCTCTCGAGTGGATGAGCGGGATCCAAGAGACCCAGTACTTC,CASSLEWMSGIQETQYF
15,TRBD1,TRBJ2-7,once,TRBV6-5,TGTGCCAGCAGCGATAGGACAGGGGGTCGGCACGAGCAGTACTTC,CASSDRTGGRHEQYF
14,-,TRBJ2-2,-,TRBV6-5,TGTGCCAGCATACCACAACCTAACACCGGGGAGCTGTTTTTT,CASIPQPNTGELFF
16,-,TRBJ2-7,-,TRBV5-8,TGTGCCAGCAGCGTCTGGCAGGTAACGGACTCCTACGAGCAGTACTTC,CASSVWQVTDSYEQYF
15,-,TRBJ1-1,-,TRBV9,TGTGCCAGCAGCCCTACTCGCCAGGGAGGCACTGAAGCTTTCTTT,CASSPTRQGGTEAFF
14,TRBD2,TRBJ2-7,-,TRBV29-1,TGCAGCGTTGATGGACGGGAGGGAGGCTACGAGCAGTACTTC,CSVDGREGGYEQYF
16,TRBD1,TRBJ1-2,few,TRBV4-1,TGCGCCAGCAGCCAAGAAGGGTACAGGGGCGCCCTTGGCTACACCTTC,CASSQEGYRGALGYTF